This T cell receptor (beta chain) was found in a study of cytomegalovirus exposure and HLA in healthy donors. Study-level information: The 90 to 150 validation repertoires used a platform that matched the one used for the roughly 700 first-cohort repertoires, as a later analysis reported. General study findings and limits: The authors enumerated under 200 TCR beta chains as linked to cytomegalovirus. The tendency of first-cohort TCR clusters to co-occur in the approximately 110 validation repertoires was the finding of a later analysis.

As regards this clone: Its target is not known.

Clones were sequenced by immunoSEQ multiplex PCR, and TCRdb holds only the in-frame ones, with some missing. Among some 150,000 clones listed, 70% to 90% were seen once. J gave up 5 bases and V 6 bases, and 7 bases lay outside the gene matches. The germline V gene has CDR1 LNHDA and CDR2 SQIVND (reference sequence). The CDR3 consists of 13 residues. The donors were part of the roughly 130-subject validation cohort, which stood apart from the approximately 670-subject first cohort. This sequence joins TRBV19 and TRBJ2-7; 7 bases fit TRBD2. The sample was PBMCs. This clonotype originated in a man between 18 and 29 years old in good health and CMV-seronegative. This chain's CDR3 is CASRDGRFNEQYF. Here the CDR3 DNA reads TGTGCCAGTAGAGACGGGAGGTTCAACGAGCAGTACTTC.